The clone carrying this T cell receptor (beta chain) was recorded only once. Its specificity is unknown. CDR3 length: 19 residues. CDR1 and CDR2 from the germline V gene are SGHVS and FQNEAQ. V was trimmed by 5 bases and J by 12 bases, leaving 32 bases between them. The data belong to a study of graft-versus-host responses after intestinal transplantation. Study summary: Multivisceral, liver-intestinal, or isolated intestinal transplants were performed in recipients. General study findings and limits: Allografts carried high graft-versus-host to host-versus-graft clonal ratios in patients having graft-donor T cell macrochimerism. In recipient marrow, GvH clones were found, and some appeared first in ileum or blood. Peak levels of circulating GvH clones tracked with early post-transplant HvG declines.

The table came from immunoSEQ multiplex PCR; TCRdb's copy has only in-frame clones and leaves some out. The profile shows approximately 13,000 clones, approximately 93% of them singletons. This receptor was identified in a human patient who received an intestinal transplant, so some T cells may come from the graft donor. This chain connects TRBV7-8 to TRBJ1-6; D unresolved. Here the sequenced sample was PBMCs, taken roughly 930 days after intestinal transplantation. CDR3 sequence reads: CASSEINLRQTEKIQPLHF. In DNA form, the CDR3 reads TGTGCCAGCAGCGAAATCAATCTGCGCCAGACGGAAAAAATTCAACCCCTCCACTTT. Full variable domain (outside the CDR3, taken from reference TRBV7-8 and TRBJ1-6): GAGVSQSPRYKVAKRGQDVALRCDPISGHVSLFWYQQALGQGPEFLTYFQNEAQLDKSGLPSDRFFAERPEGSVSTLKIQRTQQEDSAVYLCASSEINLRQTEKIQPLHFGNGTRLTVT.